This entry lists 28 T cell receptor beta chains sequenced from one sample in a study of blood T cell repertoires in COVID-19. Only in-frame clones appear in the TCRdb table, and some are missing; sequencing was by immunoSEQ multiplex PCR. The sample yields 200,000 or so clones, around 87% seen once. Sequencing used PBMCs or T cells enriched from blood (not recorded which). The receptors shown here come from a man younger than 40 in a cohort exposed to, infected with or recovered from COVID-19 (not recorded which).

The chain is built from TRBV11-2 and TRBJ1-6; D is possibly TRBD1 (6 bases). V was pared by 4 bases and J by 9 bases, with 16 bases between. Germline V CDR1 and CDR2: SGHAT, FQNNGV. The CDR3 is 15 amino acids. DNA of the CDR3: TGTGCCAGCAGCTCTATGGACAGTGAGGGTTCACCCCTCCACTTT. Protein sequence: CASSSMDSEGSPLHF.

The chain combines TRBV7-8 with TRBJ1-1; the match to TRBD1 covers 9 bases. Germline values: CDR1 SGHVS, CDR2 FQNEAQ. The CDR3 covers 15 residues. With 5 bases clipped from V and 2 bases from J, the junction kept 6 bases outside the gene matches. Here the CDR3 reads CASSHGQGSNTEAFF. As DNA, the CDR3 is TGTGCCAGCAGCCATGGACAGGGGTCCAACACTGAAGCTTTCTTT. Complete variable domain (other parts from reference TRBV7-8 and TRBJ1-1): GAGVSQSPRYKVAKRGQDVALRCDPISGHVSLFWYQQALGQGPEFLTYFQNEAQLDKSGLPSDRFFAERPEGSVSTLKIQRTQQEDSAVYLCASSHGQGSNTEAFFGQGTRLTVV.

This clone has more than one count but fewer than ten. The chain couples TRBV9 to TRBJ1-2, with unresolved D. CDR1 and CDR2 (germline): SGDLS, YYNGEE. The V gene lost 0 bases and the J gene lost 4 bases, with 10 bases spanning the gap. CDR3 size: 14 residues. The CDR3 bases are TGTGCCAGCAGCGTAGCTACCGGAGGCTATGGCTACACCTTC. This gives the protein CASSVATGGYGYTF.

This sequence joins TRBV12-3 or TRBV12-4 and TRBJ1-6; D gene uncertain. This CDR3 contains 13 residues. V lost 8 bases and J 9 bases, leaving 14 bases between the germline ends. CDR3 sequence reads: CASGQKAGSPLHF. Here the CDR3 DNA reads TGTGCCAGCGGGCAGAAAGCTGGTTCACCCCTCCACTTT.

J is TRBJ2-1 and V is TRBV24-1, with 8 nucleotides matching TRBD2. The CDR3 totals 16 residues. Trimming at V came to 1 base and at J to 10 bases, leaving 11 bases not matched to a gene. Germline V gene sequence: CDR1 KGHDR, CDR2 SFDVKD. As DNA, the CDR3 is TGTGCCACCAGTGATTTTGAGGGACTAGTTGTCTCCGAGCAGTTCTTC. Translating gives CATSDFEGLVVSEQFF.

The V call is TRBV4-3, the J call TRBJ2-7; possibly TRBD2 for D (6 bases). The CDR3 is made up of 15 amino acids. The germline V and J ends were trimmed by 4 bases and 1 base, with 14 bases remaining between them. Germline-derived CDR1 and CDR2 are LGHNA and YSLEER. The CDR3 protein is CASSRSGGSSYEQYF. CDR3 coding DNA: TGCGCCAGCAGCCGGTCTGGGGGGTCGTCCTACGAGCAGTACTTC.

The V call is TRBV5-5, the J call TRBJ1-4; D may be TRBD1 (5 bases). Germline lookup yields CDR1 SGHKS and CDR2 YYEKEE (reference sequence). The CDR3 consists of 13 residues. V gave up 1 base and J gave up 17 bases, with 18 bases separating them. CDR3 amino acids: CASSLTLGVGGFF. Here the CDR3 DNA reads TGTGCCAGCAGCTTGACGCTCGGGGTGGGGGGATTTTTT.

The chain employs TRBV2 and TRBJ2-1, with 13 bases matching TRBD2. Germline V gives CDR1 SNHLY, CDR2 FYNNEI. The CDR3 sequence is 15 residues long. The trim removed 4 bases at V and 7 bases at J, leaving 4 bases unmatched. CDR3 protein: CASSVGLAGENEQFF. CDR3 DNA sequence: TGTGCCAGCAGTGTCGGACTAGCGGGAGAAAATGAGCAGTTCTTC.

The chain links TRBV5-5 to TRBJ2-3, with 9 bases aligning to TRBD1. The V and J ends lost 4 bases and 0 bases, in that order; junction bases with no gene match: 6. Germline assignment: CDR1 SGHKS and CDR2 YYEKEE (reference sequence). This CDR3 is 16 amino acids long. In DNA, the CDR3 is TGTGCCAGCAGCACCGGACAGGGGATTAGCACAGATACGCAGTATTTT. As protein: CASSTGQGISTDTQYF.

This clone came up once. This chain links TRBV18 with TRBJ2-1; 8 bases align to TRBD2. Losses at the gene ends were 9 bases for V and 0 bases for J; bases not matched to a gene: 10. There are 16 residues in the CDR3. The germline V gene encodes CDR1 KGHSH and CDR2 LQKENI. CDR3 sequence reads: CASLFPGGNSYNEQFF. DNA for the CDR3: TGTGCCAGTCTGTTTCCGGGGGGGAACTCCTACAATGAGCAGTTCTTC. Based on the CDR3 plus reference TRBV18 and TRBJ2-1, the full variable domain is NAGVMQNPRHLVRRRGQEARLRCSPMKGHSHVYWYRQLPEEGLKFMVYLQKENIIDESGMPKERFSAEFPKEGPSILRIQQVVRGDSAAYFCASLFPGGNSYNEQFFGPGTRLTVL.

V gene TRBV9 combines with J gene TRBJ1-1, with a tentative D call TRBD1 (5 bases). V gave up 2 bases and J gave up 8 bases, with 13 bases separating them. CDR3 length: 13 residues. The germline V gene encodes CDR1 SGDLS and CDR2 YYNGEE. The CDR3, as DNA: TGTGCCAGCAGCGTTTTTGGAGGGGCCGAAGCTTTCTTT. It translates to CASSVFGGAEAFF.

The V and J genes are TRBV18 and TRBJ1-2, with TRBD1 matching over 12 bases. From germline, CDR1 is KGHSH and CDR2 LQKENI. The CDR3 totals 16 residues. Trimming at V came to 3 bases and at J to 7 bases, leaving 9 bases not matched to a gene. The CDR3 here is CASSPTTGQGAGGYTF. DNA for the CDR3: TGTGCCAGCTCACCTACCACGGGACAGGGGGCAGGTGGCTACACCTTC. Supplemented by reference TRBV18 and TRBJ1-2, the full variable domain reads NAGVMQNPRHLVRRRGQEARLRCSPMKGHSHVYWYRQLPEEGLKFMVYLQKENIIDESGMPKERFSAEFPKEGPSILRIQQVVRGDSAAYFCASSPTTGQGAGGYTFGSGTRLTVV.

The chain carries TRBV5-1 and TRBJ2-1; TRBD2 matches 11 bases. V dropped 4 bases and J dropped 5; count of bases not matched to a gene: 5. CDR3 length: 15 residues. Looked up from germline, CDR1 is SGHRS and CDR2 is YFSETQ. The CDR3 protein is CASSDGTSGHNEQFF. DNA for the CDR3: TGCGCCAGCAGCGACGGGACTAGCGGTCACAATGAGCAGTTCTTC.

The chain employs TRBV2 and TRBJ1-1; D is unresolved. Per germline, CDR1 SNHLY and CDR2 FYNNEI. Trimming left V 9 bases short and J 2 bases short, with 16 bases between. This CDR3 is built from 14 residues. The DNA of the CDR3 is TGTGCCAGGGAAGAGGTGACGGAAAACACTGAAGCTTTCTTT. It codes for CAREEVTENTEAFF.

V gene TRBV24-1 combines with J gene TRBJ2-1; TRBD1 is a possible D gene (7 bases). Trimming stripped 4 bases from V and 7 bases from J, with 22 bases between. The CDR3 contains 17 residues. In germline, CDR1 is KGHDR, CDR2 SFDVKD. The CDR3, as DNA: TGTGCCACCAGTGACACGGAGGGGGCGATATTGTCGAATGAGCAGTTCTTC. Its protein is CATSDTEGAILSNEQFF.

The CDR3 DNA follows: TGTGCCAGCAGTGAAGCGACCTGGGGGACTAGCGGGAGGGCCTACGAGCAGTACTTC. Its translation is CASSEATWGTSGRAYEQYF. The V gene is TRBV6-1, the J gene TRBJ2-7, with 16 bases fitting TRBD2. The CDR3 extends over 19 amino acids. Germline CDR1 MNHNS, CDR2 SASEGT. After removal of 0 bases from V and 2 bases from J, the junction contained 7 bases not matched to a gene.

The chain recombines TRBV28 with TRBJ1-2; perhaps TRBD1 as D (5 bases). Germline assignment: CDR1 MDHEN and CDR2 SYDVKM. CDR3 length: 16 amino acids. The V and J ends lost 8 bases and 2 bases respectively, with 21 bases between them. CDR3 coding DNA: TGTGCCAGCGAAATCGGGGGAGTAGGGTCCAACTATGGCTACACCTTC. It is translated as CASEIGGVGSNYGYTF.

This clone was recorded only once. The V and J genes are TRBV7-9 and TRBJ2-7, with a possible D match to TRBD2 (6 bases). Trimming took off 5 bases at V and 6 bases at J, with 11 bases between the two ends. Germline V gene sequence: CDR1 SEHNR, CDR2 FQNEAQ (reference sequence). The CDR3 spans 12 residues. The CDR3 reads CASSLGTREQYF. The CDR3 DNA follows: TGTGCCAGCAGCCTGGGGACTCGCGAGCAGTACTTC.

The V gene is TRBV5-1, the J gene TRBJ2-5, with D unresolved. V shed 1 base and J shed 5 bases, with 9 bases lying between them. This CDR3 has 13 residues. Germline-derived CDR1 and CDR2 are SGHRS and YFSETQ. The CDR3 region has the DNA TGCGCCAGCAGCTTGATTGGAGCCGAGACCCAGTACTTC. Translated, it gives CASSLIGAETQYF. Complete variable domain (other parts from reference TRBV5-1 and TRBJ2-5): KAGVTQTPRYLIKTRGQQVTLSCSPISGHRSVSWYQQTPGQGLQFLFEYFSETQRNKGNFPGRFSGRQFSNSRSEMNVSTLELGDSALYLCASSLIGAETQYFGPGTRLLVL.

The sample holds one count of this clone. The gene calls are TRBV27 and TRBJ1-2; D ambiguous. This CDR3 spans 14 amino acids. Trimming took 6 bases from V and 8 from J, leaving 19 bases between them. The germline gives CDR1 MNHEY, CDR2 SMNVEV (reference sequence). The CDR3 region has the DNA TGTGCCAGCAGCGATTCCCCAGTTCGTTCCGGCTACACCTTC. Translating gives CASSDSPVRSGYTF.

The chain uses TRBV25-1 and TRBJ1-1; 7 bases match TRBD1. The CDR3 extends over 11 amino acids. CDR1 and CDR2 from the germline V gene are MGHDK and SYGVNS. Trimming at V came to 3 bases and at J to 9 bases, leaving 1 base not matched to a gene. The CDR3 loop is CASSEGQKAFF. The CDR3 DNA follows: TGTGCCAGCAGTGAGGGACAGAAAGCTTTCTTT. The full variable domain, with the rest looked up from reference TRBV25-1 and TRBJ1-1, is EADIYQTPRYLVIGTGKKITLECSQTMGHDKMYWYQQDPGMELHLIHYSYGVNSTEKGDLSSESTVSRIRTEHFPLTLESARPSHTSQYLCASSEGQKAFFGQGTRLTVV.

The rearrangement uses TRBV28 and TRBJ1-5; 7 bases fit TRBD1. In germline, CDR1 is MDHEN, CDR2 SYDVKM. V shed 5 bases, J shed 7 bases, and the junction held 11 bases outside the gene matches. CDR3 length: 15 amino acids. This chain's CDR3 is CASSHQGQPGQPQHF. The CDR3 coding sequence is TGTGCCAGCAGTCATCAGGGACAGCCAGGGCAGCCCCAGCATTTT.

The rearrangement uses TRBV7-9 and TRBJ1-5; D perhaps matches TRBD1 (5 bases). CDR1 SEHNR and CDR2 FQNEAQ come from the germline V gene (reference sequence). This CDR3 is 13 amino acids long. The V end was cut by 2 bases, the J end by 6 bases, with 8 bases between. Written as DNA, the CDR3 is TGTGCCAGCAGCTTACACGGGGGTCAGCCCCAGCATTTT. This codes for CASSLHGGQPQHF.

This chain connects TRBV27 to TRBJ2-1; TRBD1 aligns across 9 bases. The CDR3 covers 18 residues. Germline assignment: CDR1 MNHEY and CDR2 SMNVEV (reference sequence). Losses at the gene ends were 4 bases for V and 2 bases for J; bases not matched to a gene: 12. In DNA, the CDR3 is TGTGCCAGCAGTTCCTTAAACAGGGGGCACTCCACCTACAATGAGCAGTTCTTC. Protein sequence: CASSSLNRGHSTYNEQFF.

For the CDR3, the DNA is TGTGCCAGTAGTGTACTATACAGGGGGCGCCCCCAAGATACGCAGTATTTT. Translating gives CASSVLYRGRPQDTQYF. This chain uses TRBV19 with TRBJ2-3; 9 bases are a match to TRBD1. The CDR3 covers 17 residues. CDR1 is LNHDA and CDR2 is SQIVND in the germline V gene (reference sequence). The J segment lost 5 bases and the V segment lost 5 bases, leaving 14 bases of the junction unmatched.

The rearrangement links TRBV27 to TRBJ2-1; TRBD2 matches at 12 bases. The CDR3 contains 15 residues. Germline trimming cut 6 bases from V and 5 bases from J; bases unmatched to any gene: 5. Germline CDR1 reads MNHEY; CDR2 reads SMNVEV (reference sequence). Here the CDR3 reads CASRVLAGGNNEQFF. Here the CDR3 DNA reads TGTGCCAGCAGGGTCCTAGCGGGAGGGAACAATGAGCAGTTCTTC.

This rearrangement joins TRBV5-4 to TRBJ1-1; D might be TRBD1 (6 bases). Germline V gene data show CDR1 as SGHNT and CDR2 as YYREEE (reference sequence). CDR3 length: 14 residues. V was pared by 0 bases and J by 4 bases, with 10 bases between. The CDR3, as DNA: TGTGCCAGCAGCTTGGGCACAGGGCGCACTGAAGCTTTCTTT. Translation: CASSLGTGRTEAFF.

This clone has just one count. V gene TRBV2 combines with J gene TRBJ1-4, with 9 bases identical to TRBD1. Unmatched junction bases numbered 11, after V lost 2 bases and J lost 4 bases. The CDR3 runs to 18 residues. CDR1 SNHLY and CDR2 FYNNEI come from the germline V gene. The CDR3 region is CASSEIRAGTGINEKLFF. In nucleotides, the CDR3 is TGTGCCAGCAGTGAAATTCGCGCGGGGACAGGGATTAATGAAAAACTGTTTTTT.